A single sample is the source of the 12 T cell receptor beta chains below, sequenced in a study of T-cell memory formation after mild COVID-19. TCRdb re-analysed the 5' RACE reads in MiXCR, keeping a single row per CDR3 protein. The table shows about 350,000 distinct CDR3 sequences, with about an eighth occurring only once. The sequenced sample consisted of PBMCs or a T cell subset sorted from them (not recorded which). These receptors came from a man in his late teens or twenties who had mild COVID-19 (a few samples of this study predate the infection). Cell type and time point are not known.

This clonotype was detected many times. CDR3 region: CASSPMTDEKLFF. The CDR3 bases are TGCGCCAGCAGCCCGATGACGGATGAAAAACTGTTTTTT. The chain recombines TRBV5-1 with TRBJ1-4; the D is unclear. The CDR3 is made up of 13 amino acids. The germline V gene encodes CDR1 SGHRS and CDR2 YFSETQ. Trimming left V 4 bases short and J 6 bases short, with 10 bases between.

There are a few counts of this clonotype. This chain connects TRBV20-1 to TRBJ1-2; D gene uncertain. Germline V lookup: CDR1 DFQATT, CDR2 SNEGSKA (reference sequence). V shed 6 bases and J shed 2 bases, with 10 bases lying between them. The CDR3 runs to 12 residues. The CDR3 DNA sequence: TGCAGTGCCAAGGACGGCAACTATGGCTACACCTTC. It yields the protein CSAKDGNYGYTF.

The gene calls are TRBV12-3 or TRBV12-4 and TRBJ1-5, with TRBD1 as a possible D gene (5 bases). The CDR3 contains 14 residues. V lost 6 bases to trimming and J lost 7 bases, with 16 bases between them. DNA of the CDR3: TGTGCCAGCAGCCCCCCCCCAGGGTTACAGCCCCAGCATTTT. Its protein product is CASSPPPGLQPQHF.

This clonotype came up a few times. In DNA, the CDR3 is TGCGCCAGCAGCTTTTTGGCGGGGGGCCTCTCCTACGAGCAGTACTTC. Translation gives CASSFLAGGLSYEQYF. The chain couples TRBV5-1 to TRBJ2-7; 8 bases are shared with TRBD2. Germline V gene sequence: CDR1 SGHRS, CDR2 YFSETQ. CDR3 size: 16 residues. Trimming removed 2 bases from V and 0 bases from J; junction bases left unmatched: 7.

This clonotype occurred a few times. This chain links TRBV12-3 or TRBV12-4 with TRBJ1-1; 9 positions agree with TRBD1. Trimming removed 1 base from V and 0 bases from J; junction bases left unmatched: 3. The CDR3 sequence is 16 residues long. CDR3 sequence: CASSLGTGVMNTEAFF. In DNA form, the CDR3 reads TGTGCCAGCAGTTTAGGGACAGGGGTGATGAACACTGAAGCTTTCTTT.

This rearrangement joins TRBV6-1 to TRBJ1-1; D unclear. Per the germline V gene, CDR1 is MNHNS and CDR2 is SASEGT. V lost 4 bases and J 5 bases, leaving 11 bases between the germline ends. CDR3 length: 13 residues. CDR3 region: CASSGTEGTEAFF. The DNA of the CDR3 is TGTGCCAGCAGTGGCACGGAAGGGACTGAAGCTTTCTTT.

This clonotype has more than one count but fewer than ten. This chain uses TRBV2 with TRBJ2-5; D is unresolved. Trimming removed 4 bases from V and 2 bases from J, with 11 bases in between. The CDR3 totals 14 residues. Germline loops: CDR1 SNHLY, CDR2 FYNNEI. Here the CDR3 DNA reads TGTGCCAGCAGTGTGATCGCGGTTCAAGAGACCCAGTACTTC. Translation: CASSVIAVQETQYF.

The rearrangement links TRBV19 to TRBJ2-5; 9 bases map to TRBD1. From germline, CDR1 is LNHDA and CDR2 SQIVND (reference sequence). V lost 2 bases, J lost 5 bases, and 12 bases stayed unmatched. The CDR3 runs 17 residues. The CDR3 DNA is TGTGCCAGTAGTATAAGATGGGGACAGGGCCGTCATGAGACCCAGTACTTC. Amino acid sequence: CASSIRWGQGRHETQYF.

This clonotype was observed a few times. A read error may account for a junction end that differs from germline. The chain recombines TRBV7-9 with TRBJ2-5; 7 bases match TRBD2. The CDR3 runs to 11 residues. Looked up from germline, CDR1 is SEHNR and CDR2 is FQNEAQ (reference sequence). CDR3 residues: CASSLDQGGHF. The DNA for the CDR3 is TGTGCCAGCAGCCTCGACCAGGGAGGGCACTTC.

The sample holds a few counts of this clonotype. The rearrangement links TRBV7-6 to TRBJ2-1; D tentatively fits TRBD1 or TRBD2 (5 bases each). The V end was cut by 1 base, the J end by 0 bases, with 10 bases between. Germline CDR1 and CDR2: SGHVS and FNYEAQ. This CDR3 is built from 16 residues. The CDR3 nucleotides read TGTGCCAGCAGCTTAGGTTGGGACGGCTCCTACAATGAGCAGTTCTTC. Its translation is CASSLGWDGSYNEQFF.

This clonotype showed up just a few times. The gene calls are TRBV5-1 and TRBJ2-4, with a tentative D call TRBD2 (6 bases). The V gene's germline CDR1 is SGHRS and CDR2 YFSETQ. V was clipped by 1 base and J by 4 bases, with 12 bases between them. The CDR3 has 15 amino acids. The CDR3 sequence: CASSLLEGRKNIQYF. CDR3 DNA sequence: TGCGCCAGCAGCTTGTTGGAGGGGAGGAAAAACATTCAGTACTTC.

This clonotype showed up just a few times. The chain joins TRBV18 to TRBJ1-1; tentative D call: TRBD1 (5 bases). The CDR3 loop spans 14 amino acids. The ends were cut back, 7 bases at V and 1 base at J, with 13 bases in the middle. Germline V gene data show CDR1 as KGHSH and CDR2 as LQKENI. The CDR3 region has the DNA TGTGCCAGCTACGAACTTCAGGGGAACACTGAAGCTTTCTTT. Its protein product is CASYELQGNTEAFF.